This passage covers 2 T cell receptor beta chains from one sample sequenced in a study of beta chain features in type 1 diabetes. Reverse transcription of all isolated RNA meant that expressed TCRB transcripts were sequenced. Measured with immunoSEQ multiplex PCR; TCRdb has only the in-frame clones, and not every one. The data show 30,000 to 45,000 clones, 64% seen once. Sequenced sample: Tregs from blood. All receptors come from a woman aged 25 to 45 in good health.

The V gene is TRBV10-3, the J gene TRBJ2-1, with D hard to call. The CDR3 covers 12 residues. V shed 10 bases and J shed 2 bases, with 9 bases lying between them. Germline CDR1 ENHRY, CDR2 SYGVKD. In nucleotides, the CDR3 is TGTGCCACCGGGTCGACCTACAATGAGCAGTTCTTC. Amino acids: CATGSTYNEQFF.

The chain links TRBV5-4 to TRBJ1-2; 7 nucleotides align to TRBD1. The junction had 7 bases not matched to a gene; V was cut back by 4 bases and J by 4 bases. In germline, CDR1 is SGHNT, CDR2 YYREEE (reference sequence). CDR3 length equals 14 residues. The CDR3 DNA sequence: TGTGCCAGCAGCCTCTGGGGACAGTTCTATGGCTACACCTTC. The encoded protein is CASSLWGQFYGYTF.